The 21 T cell receptor beta chains given below trace back to one sample, sequenced in a study of CD8+CD57+ T cells in acquired aplastic anemia. It was genomic DNA that served as the template for profiling TCR beta VDJ and CDR3. TCRdb ran MiXCR on the reads and lists one entry per CDR3 protein. The data show 350,000 to 450,000 distinct CDR3 sequences, about two thirds seen once. What was sequenced was sorted CD4+, CD8+, or CD8+CD57+ T cells (not recorded which) from PBMCs. The source of these receptors is a human donor in good health, serving as a control.

Details on this clonotype: This clone may be a read error of a much larger clone one base away. The CDR3 DNA reads as TGTGCCAGCAGCCCCCAATCGGGGAGCACTGAAGCTTTCTTT. Translated: CASSPQSGSTEAFF. The chain couples TRBV6-4 to TRBJ1-1; D is undetermined. The CDR3 contains 14 residues. Between the trimmed V and J ends, which lost 6 bases and 4 bases, there was a span of 15 bases. CDR1 and CDR2 from the germline V gene are MRHNA and SNTAGT.

Notes on this clonotype: At one boundary the junction diverges from the germline segment, which might be a read error. V usage is TRBV9 and J usage is TRBJ1-6; D is perhaps TRBD1 (5 bases). The CDR3 spans 13 residues. Germline V gene sequence: CDR1 SGDLS, CDR2 YYNGEE. The CDR3 is CASSLGVCSHLHF. The CDR3 DNA sequence: TGTGCCAGCAGCCTAGGGGTGTGCTCACACCTCCACTTT.

This clonotype has a count of ten or more. The rearrangement links TRBV12-3 or TRBV12-4 to TRBJ1-4; D call uncertain. This CDR3 contains 11 residues. Trimming took off 7 bases at V and 7 bases at J, with 7 bases between the two ends. The chain's CDR3 is CASTDGEKLFF. The CDR3 DNA follows: TGTGCCAGCACCGACGGTGAAAAACTGTTTTTT.

In the case of this clonotype: Sequence at one end of the junction differs from germline and may be a read error. The chain joins TRBV7-8 to TRBJ1-2; tentative D call: TRBD1 (5 bases). The CDR3 has 14 amino acids. Germline V gives CDR1 SGHVS, CDR2 FQNEAQ. The CDR3 DNA sequence: TGCGCCAGCAGCTATGACAGCCCATTCATTGGCAACACCTTC. Amino acid sequence: CASSYDSPFIGNTF.

This clonotype was detected ten times or more. The genes are TRBV13 and TRBJ2-7; possible D gene TRBD2, 5 bases. The CDR3 loop spans 16 amino acids. Germline CDR1 is PRHDT and CDR2 is FYEKMQ (reference sequence). Trimming took off 0 bases at V and 4 bases at J, with 16 bases between the two ends. The CDR3 DNA reads as TGTGCCAGCAGCTTAGGGGAGGAAGGGTGGGCTTACGAGCAGTACTTC. Protein sequence: CASSLGEEGWAYEQYF.

About this clonotype itself: A much larger clone sits a single nucleotide away, making a read error possible. The chain combines TRBV6-1 with TRBJ1-6; D unclear. This CDR3 contains 14 residues. CDR1 MNHNS and CDR2 SASEGT come from the germline V gene. CDR3 DNA sequence: TGTGCCAGCAGCGTTTGGGGTCGCACTTCACTCCTCCACTTT. As protein: CASSVWGRTSLLHF.

Of note for this clonotype: A much more abundant neighbour one base away suggests this may be a read error. This chain uses TRBV9 with TRBJ1-2; D call uncertain. CDR1 is SGDLS, CDR2 YYNGEE, per germline. The CDR3 has 18 residues. As DNA, the CDR3 is TGTGCCAGCAGCGCCGCGGGGAGGGCCGAAGTTAATAACTATGGCTGCACCTTC. Translating gives CASSAAGRAEVNNYGCTF.

The V call is TRBV12-3 or TRBV12-4, the J call TRBJ1-1; TRBD1 is a possible D gene (5 bases). The length of the CDR3 is 14 residues. Trimming pared 4 bases from V and 7 bases from J, leaving 16 bases between. In DNA form, the CDR3 reads TGTGCCAGCAGTTACTCTTCGGGGGATGGTGAAGCTTTCTTT. Its translation is CASSYSSGDGEAFF.

The chain carries TRBV20-1 and TRBJ2-5; D gene ambiguous. This CDR3 has 14 residues. V shed 0 bases and J shed 2 bases, with 10 bases lying between them. From germline, CDR1 is DFQATT and CDR2 SNEGSKA (reference sequence). The CDR3 nucleotides are TGCAGTGCTAGAGACGCGACTCCTCAAGAGACCCAGTACTTC. Encoded protein: CSARDATPQETQYF.

CDR3 DNA: TGTGCCAGCAGCTCAACCCCGACAGCTGAAGCTTTCTTT. It specifies CASSSTPTAEAFF. The chain joins TRBV7-2 to TRBJ1-1, with D tentatively TRBD1 (5 bases). Germline V gene lookup returns CDR1 SGHTA and CDR2 FQGNSA. Trimming took off 4 bases at V and 6 bases at J, with 12 bases between the two ends. The CDR3 contains 13 residues.

The genes are TRBV20-1 and TRBJ1-6; 8 bases fit TRBD1. Germline V CDR1 and CDR2: DFQATT, SNEGSKA (reference sequence). This CDR3 region has 15 residues. The J segment lost 7 bases and the V segment lost 3 bases, leaving 8 bases of the junction unmatched. CDR3 sequence: CSASYPGQDNSPLHF. DNA of the CDR3: TGCAGTGCTAGTTATCCGGGACAGGACAATTCACCCCTCCACTTT.

This clonotype was picked up a small number of times. This sequence joins TRBV2 and TRBJ2-7; D assignment may be TRBD1 or TRBD2 (5 bases each). Trimming cost V 5 bases and J 3 bases, with 14 bases left between them. Germline values: CDR1 SNHLY, CDR2 FYNNEI. The CDR3 extends over 14 amino acids. CDR3 residues: CASSLGTVVYEQYF. CDR3 sequence (DNA): TGTGCCAGCAGTCTCGGGACCGTAGTCTACGAGCAGTACTTC.

In the case of this clonotype: Mismatch with germline at one junction end may stem from a read error. The chain employs TRBV5-1 and TRBJ2-3; D is unresolved. The germline V gene has CDR1 SGHRS and CDR2 YFSETQ. The CDR3 consists of 13 residues. Here the CDR3 DNA reads TGTGCCAGCAGCCTCCGAGTTGCAGATACGCAGTATTTT. The encoded protein is CASSLRVADTQYF. Variable domain in full (rest from reference TRBV5-1 and TRBJ2-3): KAGVTQTPRYLIKTRGQQVTLSCSPISGHRSVSWYQQTPGQGLQFLFEYFSETQRNKGNFPGRFSGRQFSNSRSEMNVSTLELGDSALYLCASSLRVADTQYFGPGTRLTVL.

The V gene is TRBV11-2, the J gene TRBJ2-5, with 7 bases lining up with TRBD1. The CDR3 runs to 13 residues. The ends lost 4 bases at V and 5 bases at J; junction bases unmatched: 4. Germline CDR1 is SGHAT and CDR2 is FQNNGV. CDR3 sequence: CASSWTGSETQYF. CDR3 nucleotide sequence: TGTGCCAGCAGCTGGACAGGCTCGGAGACCCAGTACTTC.

This chain connects TRBV20-1 to TRBJ1-2; a possible D gene is TRBD1 (5 bases). V lost 0 bases and J lost 4, with 27 bases in between. Germline V lookup: CDR1 DFQATT, CDR2 SNEGSKA (reference sequence). This CDR3 is built from 19 residues. The CDR3 DNA follows: TGCAGTGCTAGAGATATACTAACCGTATCGATGGGGACCTCCTATGGCTACACCTTC. Its protein is CSARDILTVSMGTSYGYTF.

The chain combines TRBV5-1 with TRBJ2-7, with 8 bases lining up with TRBD1. The CDR3 runs 14 residues. Germline V CDR1 and CDR2: SGHRS, YFSETQ. J was trimmed by 7 bases and V by 0 bases; bases with no gene match: 6. Here the CDR3 DNA reads TGCGCCAGCAGCTTGGCAGGGGGCGATCGGGAGCAGTACTTC. Translated: CASSLAGGDREQYF.

About this clonotype itself: A much larger clone is a single base away; this may be a read error. The V call is TRBV3-1, the J call TRBJ2-5; 8 nucleotides agree with TRBD2. CDR1 is LGHDT, CDR2 YNNKEL, per germline (reference sequence). The CDR3 totals 14 residues. The trim removed 4 bases at V and 4 bases at J, leaving 5 bases unmatched. The CDR3 reads CASSPGLATETQYF. CDR3 in DNA: TGTGCCAGCAGCCCAGGACTAGCCACAGAGACCCAGTACTTC.

This chain connects TRBV11-3 to TRBJ1-6, with D hard to call. The V gene's germline CDR1 is SGHNT and CDR2 YENEEA. The CDR3 runs 15 residues. V shed 2 bases and J shed 7 bases, with 12 bases lying between them. In nucleotides, the CDR3 is TGTGCCAGCAGCTTAAATAGTCGATCGAATTCACCCCTCCACTTT. This sequence encodes CASSLNSRSNSPLHF.

This clonotype occurred many times. The gene calls are TRBV11-2 and TRBJ1-5; D gene ambiguous. The CDR3 runs to 14 residues. Germline CDR1 is SGHAT and CDR2 is FQNNGV. V lost 5 bases and J 0 bases, leaving 8 bases between the germline ends. This CDR3 reads CASSPAGSNQPQHF. The CDR3 DNA reads as TGTGCCAGCAGCCCGGCGGGTAGCAATCAGCCCCAGCATTTT.

The chain combines TRBV7-3 with TRBJ1-2; perhaps TRBD1 as D (5 bases). V lost 7 bases and J lost 7, with 19 bases in between. Germline assignment: CDR1 SGHTA and CDR2 FQGTGA. The CDR3 loop spans 14 amino acids. The CDR3 nucleotides are TGTGCCAGCACAATCTCGATCAATACAGGTGGCTACACCTTC. As protein: CASTISINTGGYTF.

As for this clonotype: A junction boundary mismatches the germline segment, possibly from a read error. V usage is TRBV15 and J usage is TRBJ2-3, with a tentative D call TRBD1 (6 bases). CDR3 length: 14 amino acids. Germline loops: CDR1 LNHNV, CDR2 YYDKDF (reference sequence). CDR3 protein: CASSRGRGPDTQYF. The CDR3 coding sequence is TGTGCCAGCAGCAGAGGCAGGGGACCAGATACGCAGTATTTT.